The 9 T cell receptor beta chains presented below share a single source sample, sequenced in a study of cytomegalovirus exposure and HLA in healthy donors. Vbeta (60) and Jbeta (13) primers were used in the PCR. Measured with immunoSEQ multiplex PCR; TCRdb has only the in-frame clones, and not every one. Of over 100,000 clones listed, about 78% are singletons. The sequenced sample consisted of PBMCs. The receptors were gathered from a man between 50 and 59 years old in good health and CMV-seropositive.

CDR3 in DNA: TGCAGCGCTTTGGTAACGCGACTAGCGGGATTATACGAGCAGTACTTC. It codes for CSALVTRLAGLYEQYF. The V call is TRBV29-1, the J call TRBJ2-7; 11 nucleotides align to TRBD2. Germline assignment: CDR1 SQVTM and CDR2 ANQGSEA. The junction had 15 bases not matched to a gene; V was cut back by 7 bases and J by 4 bases. This CDR3 has 16 residues.

This clone was found a few times. The chain links TRBV21-1 to TRBJ1-1; the table's TRBD1 call for D was not verified on the DNA. TRBV21-1 is annotated as a pseudogene. The CDR3 covers 15 residues. Here the CDR3 reads CASSTRDRGDTEAFF. The CDR3 DNA reads TGTGCCAGCAGCACTCGGGACAGAGGGGACACTGAAGCTTTCTTT.

This sequence joins TRBV29-1 and TRBJ1-1; a possible D gene is TRBD1 (6 bases). CDR1 is SQVTM and CDR2 is ANQGSEA in the germline V gene. Trimming removed 6 bases at V and 3 bases at J, with 11 bases between. The CDR3 is 12 residues long. The CDR3 is CSVMDSYTEAFF. The CDR3 DNA reads TGCAGCGTAATGGACAGCTACACTGAAGCTTTCTTT.

The rearrangement uses TRBV6-1 and TRBJ2-4; the D is unclear. The V gene's germline CDR1 is MNHNS and CDR2 SASEGT. Between the trimmed V and J ends, which lost 6 bases and 11 bases, there was a span of 11 bases. The CDR3 totals 11 residues. The CDR3 coding sequence is TGTGCCAGCAGCGCCTTTCCGGTTCAGTACTTC. The encoded protein is CASSAFPVQYF.

The chain employs TRBV6-1 and TRBJ1-3; 11 nucleotides agree with TRBD1. Germline V gene sequence: CDR1 MNHNS, CDR2 SASEGT. V shed 4 bases and J 3 bases; nucleotides not matched to a gene: 8. The CDR3 is 17 amino acids. The CDR3 region is CASSAPRTGGSGNTIYF. CDR3 sequence (DNA): TGTGCCAGCAGTGCTCCACGGACAGGGGGCAGTGGAAACACCATATATTTT.

V is TRBV29-1 and J is TRBJ2-1, with 13 bases identical to TRBD2. There are 16 residues in the CDR3. V gave up 4 bases and J gave up 3 bases; unmatched junction bases: 6. Germline V lookup: CDR1 SQVTM, CDR2 ANQGSEA. The CDR3 spells CSVAGLAGPLYNEQFF. CDR3 DNA sequence: TGCAGCGTTGCGGGACTAGCGGGACCTCTCTACAATGAGCAGTTCTTC.

This chain uses TRBV5-1 with TRBJ2-7; maybe TRBD1 (5 bases). The CDR3 has 14 residues. CDR1 is SGHRS and CDR2 is YFSETQ in the germline V gene. V was clipped by 4 bases and J by 4 bases, with 15 bases between them. Written as DNA, the CDR3 is TGCGCCAGCAGCGCGACAGTTTCGGGTTACGAGCAGTACTTC. Translating gives CASSATVSGYEQYF.

The V gene is TRBV7-2, the J gene TRBJ2-2; TRBD2 agrees at 7 bases. With V trimmed by 1 base and J by 2 bases, 4 bases remained unmatched. This CDR3 is 16 amino acids long. The germline CDR1 and CDR2 sequences are SGHTA and FQGNSA. CDR3 sequence reads: CASSLGLAANTGELFF. In DNA, the CDR3 is TGTGCCAGCAGCTTAGGGCTAGCGGCAAACACCGGGGAGCTGTTTTTT. Full variable domain (outside the CDR3, taken from reference TRBV7-2 and TRBJ2-2): GAGVSQSPSNKVTEKGKDVELRCDPISGHTALYWYRQSLGQGLEFLIYFQGNSAPDKSGLPSDRFSAERTGGSVSTLTIQRTQQEDSAVYLCASSLGLAANTGELFFGEGSRLTVL.

The table lists this clone with a count of one. V usage is TRBV5-4 and J usage is TRBJ1-2, with 7 bases lining up with TRBD1. In germline, CDR1 is SGHNT, CDR2 YYREEE (reference sequence). The trim removed 1 base at V and 3 bases at J, leaving 3 bases unmatched. The CDR3 is 14 residues long. CDR3 coding DNA: TGTGCCAGCAGCTTGCAGGGGGAGTACTATGGCTACACCTTC. Protein: CASSLQGEYYGYTF. Supplemented by reference TRBV5-4 and TRBJ1-2, the full variable domain reads ETGVTQSPTHLIKTRGQQVTLRCSSQSGHNTVSWYQQALGQGPQFIFQYYREEENGRGNFPPRFSGLQFPNYSSELNVNALELDDSALYLCASSLQGEYYGYTFGSGTRLTVV.